This T cell receptor beta chain was captured in a study of shared clonotypes between healthy human individuals. Study context: The cohort comprised a couple of women and three men. Their ages spanned 18 to 49 years. Study observations and caveats: Only blood was sampled, and tissue TCR repertoires likely differ from blood ones. Among the subsets, naive ones generally showed larger estimated richness than memory ones.

In regard to this clone: Its antigen remains unidentified.

Produced via immunoSEQ multiplex PCR; TCRdb's table is partial and in-frame only. The profile shows about 520,000 clones, more than 95% of them singletons. The donors were all Caucasian adults (living in Nashville, Tennessee). This CDR3 has 13 amino acids. Germline V gene lookup returns CDR1 SNHLY and CDR2 FYNNEI. Trimming cost V 2 bases and J 4 bases; bases outside gene matches: 1. This clonotype was sampled from a woman in her twenties or thirties in good health. The chain uses TRBV2 and TRBJ1-2; the match to TRBD1 covers 7 bases. Sequencing was performed on naive CD4+ T cells sorted from blood. Subset indicated: CD45RA+ positively selected. CDR3 region: CASSEKGAYGYTF. Written as DNA, the CDR3 is TGTGCCAGCAGTGAAAAGGGGGCCTATGGCTACACCTTC.